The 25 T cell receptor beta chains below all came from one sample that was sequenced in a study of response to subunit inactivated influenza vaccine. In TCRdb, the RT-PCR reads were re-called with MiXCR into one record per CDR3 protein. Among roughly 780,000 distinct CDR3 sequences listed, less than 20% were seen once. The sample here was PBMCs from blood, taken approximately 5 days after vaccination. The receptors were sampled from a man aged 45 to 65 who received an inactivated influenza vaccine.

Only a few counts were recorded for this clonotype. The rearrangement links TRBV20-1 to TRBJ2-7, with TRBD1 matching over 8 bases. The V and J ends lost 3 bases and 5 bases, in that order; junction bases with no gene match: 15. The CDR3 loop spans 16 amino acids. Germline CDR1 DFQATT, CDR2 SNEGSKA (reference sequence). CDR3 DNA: TGCAGTGCTAGGTGGTACAGGGGGGTATCAGTCCACGAGCAGTACTTC. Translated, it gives CSARWYRGVSVHEQYF.

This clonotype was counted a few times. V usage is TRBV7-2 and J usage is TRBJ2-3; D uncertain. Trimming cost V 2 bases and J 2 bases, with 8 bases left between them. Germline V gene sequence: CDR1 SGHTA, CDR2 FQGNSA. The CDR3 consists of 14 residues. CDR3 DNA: TGTGCCAGCAGCTTATCTGTCTTCACAGATACGCAGTATTTT. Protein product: CASSLSVFTDTQYF.

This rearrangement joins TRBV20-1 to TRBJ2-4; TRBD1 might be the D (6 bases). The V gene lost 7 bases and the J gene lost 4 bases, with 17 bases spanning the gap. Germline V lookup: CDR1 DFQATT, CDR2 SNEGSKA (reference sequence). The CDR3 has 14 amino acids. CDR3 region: CSVQMWGPKNIQYF. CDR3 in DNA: TGCAGTGTTCAAATGTGGGGGCCGAAAAACATTCAGTACTTC.

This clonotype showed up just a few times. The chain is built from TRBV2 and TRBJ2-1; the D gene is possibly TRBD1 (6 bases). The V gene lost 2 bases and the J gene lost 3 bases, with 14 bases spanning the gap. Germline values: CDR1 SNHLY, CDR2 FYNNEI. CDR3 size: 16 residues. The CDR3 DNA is TGTGCCAGCAGTGAACAGGGGCCGCTAAACTACAATGAGCAGTTCTTC. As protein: CASSEQGPLNYNEQFF.

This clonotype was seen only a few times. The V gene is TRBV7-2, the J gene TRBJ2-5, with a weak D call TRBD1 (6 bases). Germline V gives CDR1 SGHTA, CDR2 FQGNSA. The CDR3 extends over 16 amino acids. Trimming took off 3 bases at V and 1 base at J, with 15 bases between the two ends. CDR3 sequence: CASSFNQGYLQETQYF. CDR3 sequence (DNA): TGTGCCAGCAGCTTTAATCAGGGGTACCTCCAAGAGACCCAGTACTTC.

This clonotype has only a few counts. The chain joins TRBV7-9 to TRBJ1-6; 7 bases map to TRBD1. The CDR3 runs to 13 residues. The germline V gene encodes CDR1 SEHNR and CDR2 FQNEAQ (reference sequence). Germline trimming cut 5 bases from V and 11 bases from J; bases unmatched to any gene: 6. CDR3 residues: CASSPGQVPPLHF. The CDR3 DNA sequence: TGTGCCAGCAGCCCCGGACAGGTGCCACCCCTCCACTTT.

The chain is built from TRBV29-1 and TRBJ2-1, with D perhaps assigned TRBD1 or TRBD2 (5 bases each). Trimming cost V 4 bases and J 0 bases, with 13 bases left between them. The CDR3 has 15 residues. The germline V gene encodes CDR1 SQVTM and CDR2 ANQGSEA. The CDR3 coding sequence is TGCAGCGTTGGGGGCCAGCGGAGCTCCTACAATGAGCAGTTCTTC. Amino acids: CSVGGQRSSYNEQFF.

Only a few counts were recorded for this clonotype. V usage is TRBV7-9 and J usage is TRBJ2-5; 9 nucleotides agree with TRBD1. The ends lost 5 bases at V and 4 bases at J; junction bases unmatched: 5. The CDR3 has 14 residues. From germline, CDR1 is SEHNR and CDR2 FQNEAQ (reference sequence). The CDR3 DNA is TGTGCCAGCAGCACCAACAGGGGGCCAGAGACCCAGTACTTC. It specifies CASSTNRGPETQYF.

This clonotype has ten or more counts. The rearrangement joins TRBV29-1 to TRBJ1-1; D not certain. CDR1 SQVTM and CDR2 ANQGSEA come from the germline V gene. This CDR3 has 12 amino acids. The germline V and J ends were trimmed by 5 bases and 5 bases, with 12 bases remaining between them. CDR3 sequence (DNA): TGCAGCGTTACACCCGGCCGGACTGAAGCTTTCTTT. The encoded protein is CSVTPGRTEAFF.

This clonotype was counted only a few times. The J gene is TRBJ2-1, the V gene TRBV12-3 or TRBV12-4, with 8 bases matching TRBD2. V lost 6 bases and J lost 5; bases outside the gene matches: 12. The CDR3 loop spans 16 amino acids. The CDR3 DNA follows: TGTGCCAGCAGACAAACCGGGACTAGAGCCCACAATGAGCAGTTCTTC. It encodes CASRQTGTRAHNEQFF.

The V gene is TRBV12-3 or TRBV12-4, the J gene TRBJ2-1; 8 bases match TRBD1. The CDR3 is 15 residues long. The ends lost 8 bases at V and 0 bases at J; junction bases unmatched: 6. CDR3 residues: CASRQTGGSYNEQFF. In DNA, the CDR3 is TGTGCCAGCCGACAAACAGGGGGCTCCTACAATGAGCAGTTCTTC.

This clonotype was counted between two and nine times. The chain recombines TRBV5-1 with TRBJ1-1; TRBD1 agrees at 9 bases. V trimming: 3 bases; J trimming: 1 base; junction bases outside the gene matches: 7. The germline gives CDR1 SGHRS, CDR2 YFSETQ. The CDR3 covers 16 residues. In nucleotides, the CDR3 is TGCGCCAGCAGCTCTAAACCGGGACAGGGGAACACTGAAGCTTTCTTT. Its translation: CASSSKPGQGNTEAFF.

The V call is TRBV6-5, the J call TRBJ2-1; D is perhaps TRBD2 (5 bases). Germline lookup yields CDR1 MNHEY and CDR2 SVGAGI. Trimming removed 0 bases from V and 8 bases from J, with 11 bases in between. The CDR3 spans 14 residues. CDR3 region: CASSYSAGIYEQFF. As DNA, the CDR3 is TGTGCCAGCAGTTACTCAGCCGGGATTTATGAGCAGTTCTTC.

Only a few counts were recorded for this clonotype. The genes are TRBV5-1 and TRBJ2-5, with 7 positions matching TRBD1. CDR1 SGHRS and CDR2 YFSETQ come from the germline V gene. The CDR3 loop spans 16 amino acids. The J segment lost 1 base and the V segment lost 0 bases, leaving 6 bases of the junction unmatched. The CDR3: CASSLGGGFIQETQYF. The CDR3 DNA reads TGCGCCAGCAGCTTGGGAGGGGGCTTCATCCAAGAGACCCAGTACTTC.

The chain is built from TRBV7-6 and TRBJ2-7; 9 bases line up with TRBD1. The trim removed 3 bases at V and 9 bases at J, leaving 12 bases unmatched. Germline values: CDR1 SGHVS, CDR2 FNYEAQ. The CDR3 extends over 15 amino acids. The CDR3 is CASSFAGQGPTVQYF. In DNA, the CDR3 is TGTGCCAGCAGCTTTGCAGGACAGGGGCCGACCGTGCAGTACTTC.

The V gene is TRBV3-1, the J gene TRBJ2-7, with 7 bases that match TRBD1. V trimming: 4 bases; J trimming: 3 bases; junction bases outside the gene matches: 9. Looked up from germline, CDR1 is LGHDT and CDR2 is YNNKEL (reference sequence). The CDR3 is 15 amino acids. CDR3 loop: CASSPGTARIYEQYF. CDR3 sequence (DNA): TGTGCCAGCAGCCCGGGGACAGCTAGGATCTACGAGCAGTACTTC.

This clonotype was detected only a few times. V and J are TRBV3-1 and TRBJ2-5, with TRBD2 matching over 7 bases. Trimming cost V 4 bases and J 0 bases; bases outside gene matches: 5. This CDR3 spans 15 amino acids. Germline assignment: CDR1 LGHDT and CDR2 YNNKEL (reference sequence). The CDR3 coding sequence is TGTGCCAGCAGCCCGGGGGGTACGTACCAAGAGACCCAGTACTTC. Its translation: CASSPGGTYQETQYF.

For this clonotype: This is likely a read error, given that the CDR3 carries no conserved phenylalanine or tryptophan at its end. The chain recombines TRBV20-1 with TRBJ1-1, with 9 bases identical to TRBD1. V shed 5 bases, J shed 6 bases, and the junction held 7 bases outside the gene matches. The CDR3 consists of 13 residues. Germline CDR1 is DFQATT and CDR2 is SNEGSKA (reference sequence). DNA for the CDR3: TGCAGTGCTTACGGACAGGGGATTGCTGAAGCTTTCCTT. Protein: CSAYGQGIAEAFL.

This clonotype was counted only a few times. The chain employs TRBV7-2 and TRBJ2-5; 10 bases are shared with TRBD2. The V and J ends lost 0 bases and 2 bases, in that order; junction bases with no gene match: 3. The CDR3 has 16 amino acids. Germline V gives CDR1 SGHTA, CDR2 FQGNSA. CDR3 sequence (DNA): TGTGCCAGCAGCTTAGCGGCTAGCGGGAGTCAAGAGACCCAGTACTTC. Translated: CASSLAASGSQETQYF.

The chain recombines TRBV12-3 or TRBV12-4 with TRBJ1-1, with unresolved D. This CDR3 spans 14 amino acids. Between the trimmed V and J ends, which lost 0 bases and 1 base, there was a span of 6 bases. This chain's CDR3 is CASSLAWRNTEAFF. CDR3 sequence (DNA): TGTGCCAGCAGTTTAGCGTGGCGGAACACTGAAGCTTTCTTT.

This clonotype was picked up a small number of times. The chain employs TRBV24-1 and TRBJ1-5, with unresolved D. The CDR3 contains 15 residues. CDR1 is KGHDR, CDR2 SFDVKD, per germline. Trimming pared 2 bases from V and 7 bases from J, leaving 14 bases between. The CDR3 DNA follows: TGTGCCACCAGTGATTCCCGCCGGGTGAACCAGCCCCAGCATTTT. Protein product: CATSDSRRVNQPQHF.

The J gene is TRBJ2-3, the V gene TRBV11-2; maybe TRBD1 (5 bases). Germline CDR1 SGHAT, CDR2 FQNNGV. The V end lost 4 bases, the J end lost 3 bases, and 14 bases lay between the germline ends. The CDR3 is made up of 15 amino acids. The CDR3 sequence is CASSYPVAGTDTQYF. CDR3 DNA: TGTGCCAGCAGCTACCCAGTGGCAGGGACAGATACGCAGTATTTT. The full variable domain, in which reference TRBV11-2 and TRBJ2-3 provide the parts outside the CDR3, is EAGVAQSPRYKIIEKRQSVAFWCNPISGHATLYWYQQILGQGPKLLIQFQNNGVVDDSQLPKDRFSAERLKGVDSTLKIQPAKLEDSAVYLCASSYPVAGTDTQYFGPGTRLTVL.

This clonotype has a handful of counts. The DNA of the CDR3 is TGTGCCAGCAGCTTAGGGCCCTCAGAGGAGCAGTACTTC. Translation gives CASSLGPSEEQYF. This rearrangement joins TRBV7-6 to TRBJ2-7; D is ambiguous. V was clipped by 1 base and J by 7 bases, with 11 bases between them. CDR1 is SGHVS, CDR2 FNYEAQ, per germline. This CDR3 spans 13 amino acids.

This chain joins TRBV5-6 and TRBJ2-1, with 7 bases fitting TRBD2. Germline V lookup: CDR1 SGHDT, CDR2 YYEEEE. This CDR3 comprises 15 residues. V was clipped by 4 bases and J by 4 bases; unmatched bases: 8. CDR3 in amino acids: CASSPFGGKYNEQFF. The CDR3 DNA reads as TGTGCCAGCAGCCCGTTCGGGGGGAAATACAATGAGCAGTTCTTC.

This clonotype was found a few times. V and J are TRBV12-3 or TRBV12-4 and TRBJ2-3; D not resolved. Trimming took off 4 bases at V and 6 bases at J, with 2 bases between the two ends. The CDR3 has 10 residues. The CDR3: CASSWDTQYF. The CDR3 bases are TGTGCCAGCAGTTGGGATACGCAGTATTTT.